A selection of T cell receptor beta chains follows, all from one sample in a study of cytomegalovirus exposure and HLA in healthy donors. The data were produced by immunoSEQ multiplex PCR, yet TCRdb's version contains in-frame clones alone and is incomplete. The profile shows under 170,000 clones, 79% of them singletons. Sequencing was carried out using PBMCs. All receptors come from a man aged 50 to 59 in good health and CMV-seropositive. Both conserved end residues are part of each CDR3. The order of the fields is CDR3 protein, CDR3 DNA, clone size, V gene, D gene, J gene. D genes are given only for firm matches. Size is omitted from some rows. Given values are once, few, many or a class for expanded clones.

CDR3 protein: CASSLGASYPTF
CDR3 DNA: TGTGCCAGCAGCTTAGGAGCGTCCTACCCCACCTTC
clone size: .
V gene: TRBV11-2
D gene: .
J gene: TRBJ1-2

CDR3 protein: CASSQTSEPQGPGQFF
CDR3 DNA: TGCGCCAGCAGCCAAACTTCCGAACCTCAGGGTCCAGGGCAGTTCTTC
clone size: .
V gene: TRBV4-1
D gene: .
J gene: TRBJ2-1

CDR3 protein: CASSLAQTGHEAFF
CDR3 DNA: TGTGCCAGCAGCTTAGCTCAGACAGGGCATGAAGCTTTCTTT
clone size: .
V gene: TRBV7-2
D gene: TRBD1
J gene: TRBJ1-1

CDR3 protein: CASSQAGTSGGNEQFF
CDR3 DNA: TGCGCCAGCAGCCAAGCCGGGACTAGCGGGGGAAATGAGCAGTTCTTC
clone size: .
V gene: TRBV4-1
D gene: TRBD2
J gene: TRBJ2-1

CDR3 protein: CASSPDTNTGELFF
CDR3 DNA: TGTGCCAGCAGTCCAGACACGAACACCGGGGAGCTGTTTTTT
clone size: few
V gene: TRBV28
D gene: .
J gene: TRBJ2-2

CDR3 protein: CASSAGLARETQYF
CDR3 DNA: TGTGCCAGCAGTGCGGGACTAGCTCGGGAGACCCAGTACTTC
clone size: .
V gene: TRBV6-1
D gene: TRBD2
J gene: TRBJ2-5

CDR3 protein: CASSEGQGISYEQYF
CDR3 DNA: TGTGCCAGCAGCGAAGGACAGGGGATCTCCTACGAGCAGTACTTC
clone size: .
V gene: TRBV9
D gene: TRBD1
J gene: TRBJ2-7

CDR3 protein: CAWTRGGEDTQYF
CDR3 DNA: TGTGCCTGGACTCGGGGGGGGGAAGATACGCAGTATTTT
clone size: .
V gene: TRBV30
D gene: TRBD2
J gene: TRBJ2-3

CDR3 protein: CAIRAEGNYGYTF
CDR3 DNA: TGTGCCATCCGTGCGGAGGGAAACTATGGCTACACCTTC
clone size: .
V gene: TRBV10-3
D gene: .
J gene: TRBJ1-2

CDR3 protein: CATSRGELYEQYF
CDR3 DNA: TGTGCCACCAGCAGGGGCGAGCTTTACGAGCAGTACTTC
clone size: .
V gene: TRBV15
D gene: .
J gene: TRBJ2-7

CDR3 protein: CASSVSMGHEETQYF
CDR3 DNA: TGTGCCAGCAGCGTATCTATGGGCCATGAAGAGACCCAGTACTTC
clone size: .
V gene: TRBV9
D gene: .
J gene: TRBJ2-5

CDR3 protein: CASSRIAPGLADDNEQFF
CDR3 DNA: TGTGCCAGCAGCAGAATAGCGCCGGGACTAGCGGACGACAATGAGCAGTTCTTC
clone size: .
V gene: TRBV7-8
D gene: TRBD2
J gene: TRBJ2-1

CDR3 protein: CASSTPGTREGNEQFF
CDR3 DNA: TGTGCCAGCAGTACACCCGGGACTAGGGAGGGCAATGAGCAGTTCTTC
clone size: .
V gene: TRBV28
D gene: TRBD2
J gene: TRBJ2-1

CDR3 protein: CASSEGQGEYYGYTF
CDR3 DNA: TGCGCCAGCAGCGAGGGACAGGGGGAATACTATGGCTACACCTTC
clone size: .
V gene: TRBV5-1
D gene: TRBD1
J gene: TRBJ1-2

CDR3 protein: CASSTRGRSNEKLFF
CDR3 DNA: TGTGCCAGCAGCACCAGGGGGCGGAGTAATGAAAAACTGTTTTTT
clone size: .
V gene: TRBV5-4
D gene: TRBD1
J gene: TRBJ1-4

CDR3 protein: CAIRLQGDNEQFF
CDR3 DNA: TGTGCCATCAGACTACAGGGGGACAATGAGCAGTTCTTC
clone size: .
V gene: TRBV10-3
D gene: TRBD1
J gene: TRBJ2-1

CDR3 protein: CASSTETPPYEQYF
CDR3 DNA: TGTGCCAGCAGCACCGAGACTCCGCCCTACGAGCAGTACTTC
clone size: .
V gene: TRBV2
D gene: .
J gene: TRBJ2-7

CDR3 protein: CSGGTDTYEQYF
CDR3 DNA: TGCAGCGGAGGGACAGATACCTACGAGCAGTACTTC
clone size: .
V gene: TRBV29-1
D gene: TRBD1
J gene: TRBJ2-7

CDR3 protein: CASSAGDTTDTQYF
CDR3 DNA: TGTGCCAGCAGTGCCGGGGACACCACAGATACGCAGTATTTT
clone size: few
V gene: TRBV6-4
D gene: .
J gene: TRBJ2-3

CDR3 protein: CASSFVAGGRKDTQYF
CDR3 DNA: TGCGCCAGCAGCTTCGTAGCGGGAGGACGTAAGGATACGCAGTATTTT
clone size: .
V gene: TRBV5-1
D gene: TRBD2
J gene: TRBJ2-3

CDR3 protein: CAPSNTGELFF
CDR3 DNA: TGTGCCCCCTCCAACACCGGGGAGCTGTTTTTT
clone size: few
V gene: TRBV28
D gene: .
J gene: TRBJ2-2

CDR3 protein: CASRRDRVITGELFF
CDR3 DNA: TGTGCCAGCAGGAGGGACAGGGTGATCACCGGGGAGCTGTTTTTT
clone size: .
V gene: TRBV2
D gene: TRBD1
J gene: TRBJ2-2

CDR3 protein: CASSSRLAMDGETQYF
CDR3 DNA: TGTGCCAGCAGTTCTCGACTAGCCATGGACGGAGAGACCCAGTACTTC
clone size: .
V gene: TRBV28
D gene: TRBD2
J gene: TRBJ2-5

CDR3 protein: CASSYRDSSYEQYF
CDR3 DNA: TGTGCCAGCAGTTACCGGGACAGCTCCTACGAGCAGTACTTC
clone size: .
V gene: TRBV27
D gene: TRBD1
J gene: TRBJ2-7

CDR3 protein: CASSVSGASGYGYTF
CDR3 DNA: TGTGCCAGCAGCGTAAGCGGTGCATCCGGCTATGGCTACACCTTC
clone size: .
V gene: TRBV9
D gene: .
J gene: TRBJ1-2

CDR3 protein: CASSGMTGMGITEAFF
CDR3 DNA: TGCGCCAGCAGCGGGATGACAGGGATGGGGATCACTGAAGCTTTCTTT
clone size: .
V gene: TRBV5-1
D gene: TRBD1
J gene: TRBJ1-1

CDR3 protein: CASSSWTGRGADTQYF
CDR3 DNA: TGTGCCAGCAGCTCATGGACAGGAAGGGGCGCAGATACGCAGTATTTT
clone size: .
V gene: TRBV7-9
D gene: TRBD1
J gene: TRBJ2-3

CDR3 protein: CASSLSAAGDPNSYEQYF
CDR3 DNA: TGCGCCAGCAGCTTGTCGGCGGCGGGGGACCCCAACTCCTACGAGCAGTACTTC
clone size: .
V gene: TRBV5-1
D gene: TRBD2
J gene: TRBJ2-7

CDR3 protein: CSVEDRYGYTF
CDR3 DNA: TGCAGCGTTGAGGACAGATATGGCTACACCTTC
clone size: once
V gene: TRBV29-1
D gene: .
J gene: TRBJ1-2

CDR3 protein: CASSRDTSRGVNF
CDR3 DNA: TGTGCCAGCAGCCGGGACACCTCCCGGGGGGTTAATTTT
clone size: .
V gene: TRBV6-5
D gene: .
J gene: TRBJ1-1

CDR3 protein: CASSDSVGLAAIQCTDTQYF
CDR3 DNA: TGTGCCAGCAGTGACTCGGTAGGACTAGCGGCAATCCAATGCACAGATACGCAGTATTTT
clone size: .
V gene: TRBV6-4
D gene: TRBD2
J gene: TRBJ2-3

CDR3 protein: CASSRGLAHTGELFF
CDR3 DNA: TGTGCCAGCAGCCGAGGGCTAGCGCACACCGGGGAGCTGTTTTTT
clone size: .
V gene: TRBV7-9
D gene: .
J gene: TRBJ2-2

CDR3 protein: CASSLGTSGDYEQYF
CDR3 DNA: TGTGCCAGCAGCTTAGGGACTAGCGGTGACTACGAGCAGTACTTC
clone size: .
V gene: TRBV7-9
D gene: TRBD2
J gene: TRBJ2-7

CDR3 protein: CASSLKDRGWDQPQHF
CDR3 DNA: TGTGCCAGCAGCCTAAAAGACAGGGGTTGGGATCAGCCCCAGCATTTT
clone size: .
V gene: TRBV5-6
D gene: TRBD1
J gene: TRBJ1-5

CDR3 protein: CASSLDGKNTEAFF
CDR3 DNA: TGTGCCAGCAGCTTAGACGGGAAAAACACTGAAGCTTTCTTT
clone size: .
V gene: TRBV7-6
D gene: .
J gene: TRBJ1-1

CDR3 protein: CSVITSGASSPQHF
CDR3 DNA: TGCAGCGTTATTACAAGTGGGGCGAGCAGCCCCCAGCATTTT
clone size: .
V gene: TRBV29-1
D gene: .
J gene: TRBJ1-5

CDR3 protein: CASSRTFSNTGELFF
CDR3 DNA: TGTGCCAGCAGCAGGACTTTTTCGAACACCGGGGAGCTGTTTTTT
clone size: .
V gene: TRBV6-1
D gene: .
J gene: TRBJ2-2

CDR3 protein: CASTLGGSGSYNEQFF
CDR3 DNA: TGTGCCAGCACCTTGGGGGGGAGCGGGAGCTACAATGAGCAGTTCTTC
clone size: .
V gene: TRBV27
D gene: TRBD2
J gene: TRBJ2-1

CDR3 protein: CASSTQGISYNEQFF
CDR3 DNA: TGTGCCAGTAGCACACAGGGGATCTCCTACAATGAGCAGTTCTTC
clone size: .
V gene: TRBV19
D gene: TRBD1
J gene: TRBJ2-1

CDR3 protein: CASSLGTAPYEQYF
CDR3 DNA: TGTGCCAGCAGCTTAGGGACAGCTCCCTACGAGCAGTACTTC
clone size: .
V gene: TRBV7-3
D gene: TRBD1
J gene: TRBJ2-7

CDR3 protein: CASSVDTGGWSEKLFF
CDR3 DNA: TGTGCCAGCAGCGTAGATACAGGGGGCTGGAGTGAAAAACTGTTTTTT
clone size: .
V gene: TRBV9
D gene: TRBD1
J gene: TRBJ1-4

CDR3 protein: CASSLVVSSYNEQFF
CDR3 DNA: TGCGCCAGCAGCTTGGTCGTGAGCTCCTACAATGAGCAGTTCTTC
clone size: .
V gene: TRBV5-1
D gene: .
J gene: TRBJ2-1

CDR3 protein: CASSSSGTYEQYF
CDR3 DNA: TGTGCCAGCAGCTCTAGCGGTACCTACGAGCAGTACTTC
clone size: .
V gene: TRBV6-5
D gene: TRBD2
J gene: TRBJ2-7

CDR3 protein: CASSLVLAGVHEQYF
CDR3 DNA: TGTGCCAGCAGCTTAGTACTAGCGGGAGTCCACGAGCAGTACTTC
clone size: .
V gene: TRBV7-9
D gene: TRBD2
J gene: TRBJ2-7

CDR3 protein: CASSPVPGTLYGYTF
CDR3 DNA: TGTGCCAGCTCACCAGTGCCAGGGACACTCTATGGCTACACCTTC
clone size: .
V gene: TRBV18
D gene: .
J gene: TRBJ1-2